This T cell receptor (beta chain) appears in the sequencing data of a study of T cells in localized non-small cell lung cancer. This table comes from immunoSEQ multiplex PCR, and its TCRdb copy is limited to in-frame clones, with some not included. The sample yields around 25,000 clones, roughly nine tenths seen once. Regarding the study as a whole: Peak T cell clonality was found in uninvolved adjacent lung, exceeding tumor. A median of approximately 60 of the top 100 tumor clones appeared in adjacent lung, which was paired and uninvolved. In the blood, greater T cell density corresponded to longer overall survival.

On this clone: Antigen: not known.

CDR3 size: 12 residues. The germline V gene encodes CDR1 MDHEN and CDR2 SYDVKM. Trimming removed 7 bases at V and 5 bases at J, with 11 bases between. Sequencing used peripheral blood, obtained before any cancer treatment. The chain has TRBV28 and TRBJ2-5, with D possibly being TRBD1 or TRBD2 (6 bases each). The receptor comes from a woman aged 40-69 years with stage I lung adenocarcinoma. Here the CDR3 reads CASTQGRETQYF. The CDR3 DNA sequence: TGTGCCAGCACCCAGGGGAGGGAGACCCAGTACTTC.